Each of the 12 T cell receptor beta chains below was sequenced from the same sample in a study of CD8 T cells in Susac syndrome. Random hexamers were used to reverse transcribe an amount of about 0.45 to 1 ug RNA. TCRdb independently ran MiXCR on the immunoSEQ multiplex PCR reads; one entry per CDR3 protein. This table holds a few hundred thousand distinct CDR3 sequences, approximately 92% found once. Sequenced: CD4+ T cells from PBMCs. Receptors originate from a human donor with multiple sclerosis.

The chain employs TRBV30 and TRBJ2-1, with 9 positions matching TRBD2. There are 14 residues in the CDR3. V dropped 2 bases and J dropped 5; count of bases not matched to a gene: 4. CDR1 is GTSNPN, CDR2 SVGIG, per germline (reference sequence). The CDR3 sequence: CAWSRVAGDNEQFF. The CDR3 DNA follows: TGTGCCTGGAGTCGGGTAGCGGGAGACAATGAGCAGTTCTTC.

This rearrangement joins TRBV29-1 to TRBJ1-2; no firm D call. Germline lookup yields CDR1 SQVTM and CDR2 ANQGSEA. The CDR3 contains 12 residues. Trimming shortened V by 4 bases and J by 1 base, and 7 bases separated the two germline ends. The CDR3 loop is CSVGSSNYGYTF. In DNA, the CDR3 is TGCAGCGTTGGATCAAGTAACTATGGCTACACCTTC.

The chain recombines TRBV18 with TRBJ2-1; no clear D gene. CDR3 length: 15 amino acids. Trimming pared 0 bases from V and 4 bases from J, leaving 10 bases between. CDR1 is KGHSH and CDR2 is LQKENI in the germline V gene. CDR3 sequence (DNA): TGTGCCAGCTCACCACCTGGCTCTAGGTACAATGAGCAGTTCTTC. It translates to CASSPPGSRYNEQFF.

This chain connects TRBV19 to TRBJ2-2; TRBD1 matches at 9 bases. The CDR3 is made up of 15 amino acids. V dropped 1 base and J dropped 7; count of bases not matched to a gene: 4. Germline loops: CDR1 LNHDA, CDR2 SQIVND (reference sequence). The CDR3 region is CASSIVGQGHGELFF. Written as DNA, the CDR3 is TGTGCCAGTAGTATAGTGGGACAGGGCCACGGGGAGCTGTTTTTT.

The chain uses TRBV7-3 and TRBJ2-1; D call uncertain. The germline V gene encodes CDR1 SGHTA and CDR2 FQGTGA. The CDR3 loop spans 17 amino acids. The V and J ends lost 0 bases and 1 base respectively, with 13 bases between them. The CDR3 loop reads CASSLTPFYGSYNEQFF. Here the CDR3 DNA reads TGTGCCAGCAGCTTAACCCCCTTTTACGGGTCCTACAATGAGCAGTTCTTC.

J is TRBJ1-6 and V is TRBV5-4; TRBD1 aligns across 9 bases. With V trimmed by 2 bases and J by 8 bases, 5 bases remained unmatched. The CDR3 is 15 residues long. Germline V CDR1 and CDR2: SGHNT, YYREEE (reference sequence). The CDR3 DNA reads TGTGCCAGCAGCTTAGGGGACAGGGCTGATTCACCCCTCCACTTT. Its protein is CASSLGDRADSPLHF.

Only one count was recorded for this clonotype. The chain has TRBV12-3 or TRBV12-4 and TRBJ2-1, with D unclear. Deletions cut 5 bases from V and 1 base from J, with 12 bases between. CDR3 length equals 15 residues. CDR3 loop: CASSPVVGSYNEQFF. CDR3 nucleotides: TGTGCCAGCAGTCCCGTGGTAGGTTCCTACAATGAGCAGTTCTTC.

This clonotype was seen a single time. The chain recombines TRBV29-1 with TRBJ1-1; D not resolved. Germline assignment: CDR1 SQVTM and CDR2 ANQGSEA. Trimming left V 5 bases short and J 8 bases short, with 24 bases between. There are 15 residues in the CDR3. This CDR3 reads CSVTPLARASQEAFF. The CDR3 DNA reads TGCAGCGTTACCCCCCTGGCAAGGGCTTCACAGGAAGCTTTCTTT.

This clonotype has a single count. The V gene is TRBV5-6, the J gene TRBJ2-3; perhaps D is TRBD1 or TRBD2 (5 bases each). The CDR3 is 17 amino acids. The germline gives CDR1 SGHDT, CDR2 YYEEEE. V lost 5 bases to trimming and J lost 0 bases, with 19 bases between them. Here the CDR3 reads CASRISPADTSTDTQYF. DNA for the CDR3: TGTGCCAGCAGGATATCTCCAGCGGACACTAGCACAGATACGCAGTATTTT.

This clonotype was counted a single time. Germline is not matched at one junction end, which may reflect a read error. V is TRBV13 and J is TRBJ1-1; D remains ambiguous. This CDR3 has 15 amino acids. The germline V gene has CDR1 PRHDT and CDR2 FYEKMQ (reference sequence). The CDR3 spells CASSLGDLLNTEVFF. CDR3 sequence (DNA): TGTGCCAGCAGCTTAGGTGATCTTTTGAACACTGAAGTTTTCTTT.

The rearrangement uses TRBV7-3 and TRBJ1-4, with TRBD1 matching 10 bases. This CDR3 has 15 residues. V lost 0 bases, J lost 8 bases, and 3 bases stayed unmatched. Germline values: CDR1 SGHTA, CDR2 FQGTGA. The chain's CDR3 is CASSLTGTGDEKLFF. The CDR3 DNA reads TGTGCCAGCAGCTTAACGGGGACAGGGGACGAAAAACTGTTTTTT.

The CDR3 region has the DNA TGTGCCAGCAGCCAAGTTGTCGGGGGGGTCACAGATACGCAGTATTTT. It specifies CASSQVVGGVTDTQYF. The rearrangement links TRBV14 to TRBJ2-3; 8 nucleotides align to TRBD2. CDR3 size: 16 residues. The junction had 5 bases not matched to a gene; V was cut back by 1 base and J by 2 bases. Per germline, CDR1 SGHDN and CDR2 FVKESK. The entire variable domain, with the rest obtained from reference TRBV14 and TRBJ2-3, is as follows: EAGVTQFPSHSVIEKGQTVTLRCDPISGHDNLYWYRRVMGKEIKFLLHFVKESKQDESGMPNNRFLAERTGGTYSTLKVQPAELEDSGVYFCASSQVVGGVTDTQYFGPGTRLTVL.